This record covers a single T cell receptor beta chain. Its antigen is undetermined. TCRdb's copy holds only in-frame clones and misses some; the assay was immunoSEQ multiplex PCR. The sample comprises fewer than 15,000 clones, about 90% of which are singletons, and around 67% rests with the top ten. The sample originates from a study of OX40 agonist ivuxolimab in advanced cancers. Looking at the study overall: Three patients, one with hepatocellular carcinoma and two with cutaneous melanoma, responded partially. Points from the study as a whole: Partial responders treated at 0.1-3.0 mg/kg exhibited clonal expansion among the lowest measured.

The CDR3 is 15 residues long. V lost 0 bases and J 0 bases, leaving 9 bases between the germline ends. Germline V lookup: CDR1 SGHRS, CDR2 YFSETQ. This clonotype was sampled from an adult with an advanced solid tumor such as melanoma, head and neck, liver or kidney cancer. Specimen: CD4+ or CD8+ T cells sorted from blood, collected in a trial of the OX40 agonist ivuxolimab. The chain couples TRBV5-1 to TRBJ1-1; unclear D gene. Here the CDR3 reads CASSLGVQLNTEAFF. DNA for the CDR3: TGCGCCAGCAGCTTGGGAGTCCAGTTGAACACTGAAGCTTTCTTT.